The clone carrying this T cell receptor beta chain was counted only a few times. Its antigen is not known. The entry originates in a study of molecular identifiers for immune sequencing clone quantification. Notes on the study in general: Highly expanded clone sizes could be underestimated by identical TCR molecules sharing a barcode.

The CDR3 length is 16 residues. V was pared by 0 bases and J by 0 bases, with 3 bases of the junction left unmatched. CDR1 and CDR2 from the germline V gene are LGHDT and YNNKEL (reference sequence). TCRdb re-derived calls from the PCR reads in MiXCR, one entry per CDR3 protein. Of approximately 670,000 distinct CDR3 sequences in the sample, around 20% were seen once. This TCR came from a human donor in good health. Some libraries in this study had Jurkat cell RNA spiked in. This chain uses TRBV3-1 with TRBJ2-7, with 9 bases identical to TRBD2. The specimen was naive CD8+ T cells from blood, with Jurkat cell RNA spiked in. Subset indicated: FACS-sorted CD8+CD4-CCR7+CD45RA+ naive T cells. For the CDR3, the DNA is TGTGCCAGCAGCCAAGAGCCTAGCGGGAACTCCTACGAGCAGTACTTC. The encoded protein is CASSQEPSGNSYEQYF.